Sequencing of this T cell receptor (beta chain) was carried out in a study of T cells in Graves' hyperthyroidism and ophthalmopathy. Regions amplified from RNA transcripts were the TCR beta CDR3 regions. Initially, a first-round RT-PCR of the TCR CDR3 employed the HTBI primer set. TCRdb analysed the multiplex PCR reads with MiXCR anew, one entry per CDR3 protein. The table lists about 560,000 distinct CDR3 sequences, approximately 15% of them singletons. Trimming removed 6 bases from V and 0 bases from J, with 19 bases in between. Germline V CDR1 and CDR2: KGHDR, SFDVKD. The CDR3 totals 18 residues. This clonotype showed up just a few times.

This sequence originates from a woman in her late teens or twenties with Graves' hyperthyroidism. The sample taken for sequencing was blood. This sequence joins TRBV24-1 and TRBJ1-4; weak D call: TRBD1 (6 bases). This CDR3 reads CATSPRGGGQATNEKLFF. CDR3 DNA: TGTGCCACCAGTCCCCGGGGGGGGGGGCAAGCAACTAATGAAAAACTGTTTTTT.